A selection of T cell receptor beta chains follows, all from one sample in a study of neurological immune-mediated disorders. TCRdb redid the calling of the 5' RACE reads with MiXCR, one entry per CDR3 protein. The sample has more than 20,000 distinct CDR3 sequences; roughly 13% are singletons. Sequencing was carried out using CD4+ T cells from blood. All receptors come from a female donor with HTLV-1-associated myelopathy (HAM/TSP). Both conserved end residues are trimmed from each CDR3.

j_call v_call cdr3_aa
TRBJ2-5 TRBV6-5 ASSYPGRGETQY
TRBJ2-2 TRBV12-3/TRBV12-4 ASSSAGGAIGELF
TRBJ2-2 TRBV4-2 ASSPGQGPNTGELF
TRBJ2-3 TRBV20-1 SARRLAGGTTDTQY
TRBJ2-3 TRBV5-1 ASSQGPQGSTDTQY
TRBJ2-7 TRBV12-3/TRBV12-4 ASSFAGGAGEQY
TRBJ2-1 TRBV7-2 ASSLAVWGASKQF
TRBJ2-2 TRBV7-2 ASSLSAGGTGELF
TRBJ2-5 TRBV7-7 ASSAGTGPQETQY
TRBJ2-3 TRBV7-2 ASTSGGALADTQY
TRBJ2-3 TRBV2 AIIEDAGGPGDTQY
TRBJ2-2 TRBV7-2 ASSLALGQGGELF
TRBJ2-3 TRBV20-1 SATAGSRADTQY
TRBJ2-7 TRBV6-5 ASSYGGLGTYEQY
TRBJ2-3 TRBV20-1 SAKREVEDTQY
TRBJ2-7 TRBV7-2 ASSLATGGREQY
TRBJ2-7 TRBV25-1 ASSTAPSSYEQY
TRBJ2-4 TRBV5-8 ASRVQKVAKNIQY
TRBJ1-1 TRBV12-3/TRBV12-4 ANSLGHITEAF
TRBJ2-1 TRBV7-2 ASSLRSWRDHYNEQF
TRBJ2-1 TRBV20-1 SAGQGRNEQF
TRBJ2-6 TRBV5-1 ASTAGTGYYSGANVLT
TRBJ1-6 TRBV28 ASSFSRGDGNSPLL
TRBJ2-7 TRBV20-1 SAKAAVAGRLYEQY
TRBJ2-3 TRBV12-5 ASGTGPDTQY
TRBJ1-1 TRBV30 ACTPWTEAF